This entry lists 25 T cell receptor beta chains sequenced from one sample in a study of graft-versus-host responses after intestinal transplantation. TCRdb keeps only in-frame clones here, not all; method: immunoSEQ multiplex PCR. This sample yields about 78,000 clones, of which about 90% are seen a single time; less than 5% belongs to the top ten. Antigen specificity for these receptors is unknown. The specimen comprised unstimulated CD8+ T cells sorted from spleen or lymph node cells, sampled before transplant. Receptors were obtained from a human donor who was the organ donor for an intestinal transplant.

V is TRBV30 and J is TRBJ2-1; maybe TRBD2 (5 bases). This CDR3 region has 15 residues. Trimming left V 0 bases short and J 2 bases short, with 11 bases between. In germline, CDR1 is GTSNPN, CDR2 SVGIG (reference sequence). CDR3 in amino acids: CAWSVIRGTYNEQFF. CDR3 DNA: TGTGCCTGGAGTGTAATACGGGGAACCTACAATGAGCAGTTCTTC.

The genes are TRBV9 and TRBJ1-1, with 10 bases matching TRBD1. CDR1 SGDLS and CDR2 YYNGEE come from the germline V gene. The V segment lost 1 base and the J segment 7 bases; nucleotides outside the gene matches: 34. The CDR3 is 24 amino acids. The CDR3 DNA is TGTGCCAGCAGCGTACGAGGAGGGACAGGGGCGCCCGTGGCCCCGTTTGCCCCCTTGAATGAAGCTTTCTTT. Translation gives CASSVRGGTGAPVAPFAPLNEAFF.

The chain links TRBV15 to TRBJ1-5; 8 bases are shared with TRBD1. V was clipped by 3 bases and J by 6 bases; unmatched bases: 7. The CDR3 length is 15 residues. Germline-derived CDR1 and CDR2 are LNHNV and YYDKDF (reference sequence). Here the CDR3 reads CATSRSGGLGQPQHF. CDR3 in DNA: TGTGCCACCAGCAGGTCAGGGGGCTTAGGTCAGCCCCAGCATTTT.

The rearrangement links TRBV5-5 to TRBJ2-7; 11 bases map to TRBD2. J lost 0 bases, V lost 4 bases, and 6 bases had no gene match. In germline, CDR1 is SGHKS, CDR2 YYEKEE (reference sequence). The CDR3 is 16 amino acids. CDR3 in DNA: TGTGCCAGCAGCATCACTAGCGGGGGTTCCTCCTACGAGCAGTACGTC. This codes for CASSITSGGSSYEQYV.

CDR3 sequence (DNA): TGTGCCAGCAGTCTTAGCGGGGGGGCCTCATACAATGAGCAGTTCTTC. Its protein is CASSLSGGASYNEQFF. The rearrangement uses TRBV28 and TRBJ2-1; 11 bases are a match to TRBD2. Per the germline V gene, CDR1 is MDHEN and CDR2 is SYDVKM. The CDR3 totals 16 residues. V trimming: 5 bases; J trimming: 4 bases; junction bases outside the gene matches: 7.

This clone was counted a single time. The CDR3 loop is CASSLDNTRNTEAFF. DNA of the CDR3: TGTGCCAGCAGCTTAGATAATACTAGAAACACTGAAGCTTTCTTT. The chain couples TRBV11-2 to TRBJ1-1; no clear D. The CDR3 covers 15 residues. The germline gives CDR1 SGHAT, CDR2 FQNNGV. V lost 0 bases and J lost 2, with 10 bases in between.

This clone was detected only a few times. The chain combines TRBV27 with TRBJ1-1; D is possibly TRBD1 (5 bases). Trimming took 0 bases from V and 5 from J, leaving 13 bases between them. The CDR3 spans 15 residues. Germline CDR1 and CDR2: MNHEY and SMNVEV (reference sequence). CDR3 residues: CASSLSAGGGTEAFF. DNA of the CDR3: TGTGCCAGCAGTTTATCGGCTGGGGGAGGAACTGAAGCTTTCTTT.

The rearrangement joins TRBV4-3 to TRBJ2-6; D perhaps matches TRBD2 (5 bases). This CDR3 region has 15 residues. Trimming took 8 bases from V and 0 from J, leaving 11 bases between them. CDR1 LGHNA and CDR2 YSLEER come from the germline V gene. The CDR3 coding sequence is TGCGCCAGCGGATACGGGATCTCTGGGGCCAACGTCCTGACTTTC. Translating it yields CASGYGISGANVLTF.

V gene TRBV10-1 combines with J gene TRBJ2-7; 8 bases agree with TRBD1. J gave up 3 bases and V 5 bases, and 9 bases lay outside the gene matches. The CDR3 has 15 residues. The germline V gene encodes CDR1 WNHNN and CDR2 SYGVQD (reference sequence). The CDR3 nucleotides read TGCGCCAGCAGTACTCCCGGGACAGGAGACTACGAGCAGTACGTC. Its protein product is CASSTPGTGDYEQYV.

The rearrangement joins TRBV19 to TRBJ1-5, with D hard to call. V shed 6 bases and J shed 6 bases, with 18 bases lying between them. This CDR3 region has 15 residues. Germline CDR1 and CDR2: LNHDA and SQIVND (reference sequence). This CDR3 is CASSGGSEAGQPQHF. DNA of the CDR3: TGTGCCAGTAGCGGAGGCAGTGAGGCAGGTCAGCCCCAGCATTTT. Together with reference TRBV19 and TRBJ1-5, the CDR3 gives the full variable domain: DGGITQSPKYLFRKEGQNVTLSCEQNLNHDAMYWYRQDPGQGLRLIYYSQIVNDFQKGDIAEGYSVSREKKESFPLTVTSAQKNPTAFYLCASSGGSEAGQPQHFGDGTRLSIL.

The chain links TRBV7-8 to TRBJ1-1, with no clear D. The V and J ends lost 0 bases and 1 base respectively, with 6 bases between them. Germline lookup yields CDR1 SGHVS and CDR2 FQNEAQ. This CDR3 is 14 amino acids long. The CDR3 DNA follows: TGTGCCAGCAGCTTAGCGCCCAGGAACACTGAAGCTTTCTTT. Translation gives CASSLAPRNTEAFF.

The V and J genes are TRBV27 and TRBJ2-1, with TRBD1 identical over 7 bases. The CDR3 has 17 residues. CDR1 and CDR2 (germline): MNHEY, SMNVEV (reference sequence). V lost 1 base and J lost 4; bases outside the gene matches: 10. CDR3 coding DNA: TGTGCCAGCAGTTTATTAACACCGGGACAGCAATACAATGAGCAGTTCTTC. The encoded protein is CASSLLTPGQQYNEQFF.

The chain has TRBV2 and TRBJ2-1, with 10 bases matching TRBD1. The CDR3 runs 14 residues. Looked up from germline, CDR1 is SNHLY and CDR2 is FYNNEI. V lost 6 bases, J lost 8 bases, and 7 bases stayed unmatched. In DNA form, the CDR3 reads TGTGCCAGCAGATGGACAGGGGGTAACGATGAGCAGTTCTTC. It translates to CASRWTGGNDEQFF.

The chain carries TRBV5-4 and TRBJ2-7; 11 bases match TRBD2. V lost 5 bases to trimming and J lost 6 bases; unmatched junction nucleotides: 7. Per the germline V gene, CDR1 is SGHNT and CDR2 is YYREEE (reference sequence). The CDR3 spans 14 residues. CDR3 DNA sequence: TGTGCCAGCAGAGTAGCGGGGGGGCTTGGCGAGCAGTACGTC. It yields the protein CASRVAGGLGEQYV.

The rearrangement links TRBV5-5 to TRBJ2-1, with 7 bases fitting TRBD2. This CDR3 has 16 residues. Trimming at V came to 6 bases and at J to 1 base, leaving 10 bases not matched to a gene. Germline assignment: CDR1 SGHKS and CDR2 YYEKEE (reference sequence). The CDR3 loop reads CASTTWEGKSYNEQFF. DNA of the CDR3: TGTGCCAGCACCACGTGGGAGGGGAAATCCTACAATGAGCAGTTCTTC.

The V gene is TRBV2, the J gene TRBJ2-5; TRBD2 is a possible D gene (6 bases). There are 15 residues in the CDR3. Germline V CDR1 and CDR2: SNHLY, FYNNEI. Trimming pared 6 bases from V and 4 bases from J, leaving 18 bases between. The CDR3 DNA sequence: TGTGCCAGCAGCCTCTCCGGGAGCCAGCGAGAGACCCAGTACTTC. Translation gives CASSLSGSQRETQYF. The full variable domain, its missing parts supplied by reference TRBV2 and TRBJ2-5, is EPEVTQTPSHQVTQMGQEVILRCVPISNHLYFYWYRQILGQKVEFLVSFYNNEISEKSEIFDDQFSVERPDGSNFTLKIRSTKLEDSAMYFCASSLSGSQRETQYFGPGTRLLVL.

This chain connects TRBV27 to TRBJ2-7, with 9 bases fitting TRBD1. With 5 bases clipped from V and 4 bases from J, the junction kept 6 bases outside the gene matches. The CDR3 is 14 amino acids. Germline lookup yields CDR1 MNHEY and CDR2 SMNVEV (reference sequence). Here the CDR3 reads CASSPTGGSYEQYV. CDR3 nucleotide sequence: TGTGCCAGCAGTCCTACAGGGGGCTCTTACGAGCAGTACGTC.

This clone was seen once. The chain carries TRBV6-5 and TRBJ1-4; D remains ambiguous. The CDR3 spans 15 residues. V lost 5 bases and J lost 5, with 15 bases in between. CDR1 is MNHEY and CDR2 is SVGAGI in the germline V gene. CDR3 in DNA: TGTGCCAGCAGTCAACGTCGAAAACGGAATGAAAAACTGTTTTTT. It translates to CASSQRRKRNEKLFF.

This chain uses TRBV29-1 with TRBJ1-1; D not resolved. Per germline, CDR1 SQVTM and CDR2 ANQGSEA. Between the trimmed V and J ends, which lost 8 bases and 1 base, there was a span of 11 bases. The CDR3 runs 12 residues. The CDR3 protein is CSTLGRNTEAFF. CDR3 bases: TGCAGCACACTTGGGAGGAACACTGAAGCTTTCTTT.

The rearrangement links TRBV5-4 to TRBJ1-1, with D uncertain. In germline, CDR1 is SGHNT, CDR2 YYREEE (reference sequence). The V end was cut by 7 bases, the J end by 2 bases, with 12 bases between. This CDR3 is 13 amino acids long. The DNA for the CDR3 is TGTGCCAGCGGTTACCGGACTAACACTGAAGCTTTCTTT. It specifies CASGYRTNTEAFF.

This chain connects TRBV6-5 to TRBJ2-3, with D possibly being TRBD1 (6 bases). The CDR3 consists of 14 residues. Trimming took off 5 bases at V and 2 bases at J, with 11 bases between the two ends. Germline V lookup: CDR1 MNHEY, CDR2 SVGAGI. For the CDR3, the DNA is TGTGCCAGCAGTGAGGGGACATCCACAGATACGCAGTATTTT. Translation: CASSEGTSTDTQYF.

V and J are TRBV5-6 and TRBJ2-7; possible D gene TRBD2, 5 bases. CDR1 SGHDT and CDR2 YYEEEE come from the germline V gene. V was pared by 2 bases and J by 2 bases, with 11 bases between. The CDR3 sequence is 14 residues long. This chain's CDR3 is CASSFEAAAYEQYV. The CDR3 region has the DNA TGTGCCAGCAGCTTCGAAGCGGCCGCCTACGAGCAGTACGTC.

This clone was found a few times. The chain combines TRBV6-1 with TRBJ2-7, with a possible D match to TRBD1 (6 bases). V shed 5 bases and J shed 1 base, with 9 bases lying between them. Germline CDR1 MNHNS, CDR2 SASEGT. The CDR3 has 13 amino acids. CDR3 bases: TGTGCCAGCAGTCAGGGGTTTTCCTACGAGCAGTACGTC. It is translated as CASSQGFSYEQYV.

This chain uses TRBV9 with TRBJ2-2, with a weak D call TRBD2 (7 bases). V was pared by 3 bases and J by 4 bases, with 25 bases between. The CDR3 contains 19 residues. Germline CDR1 is SGDLS and CDR2 is YYNGEE. CDR3 in amino acids: CASSDPRMYGGPFTGELFF. Written as DNA, the CDR3 is TGTGCCAGCAGCGACCCCCGGATGTACGGGGGGCCGTTCACCGGGGAGCTGTTTTTT.

This sequence joins TRBV20-1 and TRBJ1-1, with unresolved D. The CDR3 has 11 amino acids. The germline CDR1 and CDR2 sequences are DFQATT and SNEGSKA (reference sequence). Trimming took off 0 bases at V and 4 bases at J, with 3 bases between the two ends. This CDR3 reads CSARDGTEAFF. CDR3 coding DNA: TGCAGTGCTAGAGACGGCACTGAAGCTTTCTTT.